This entry concerns a single TCR beta chain. Its specificity is not known. The entry originates in a study of cytomegalovirus exposure and HLA in healthy donors. Study-wide context: Previous work identified roughly 120 million unique TCR beta sequences from some 170 million T cells. Overall study results and limits: The authors later found TCR association rates varying by HLA locus, with DRB1 most and HLA-C fewest. Earlier analysis yielded a pattern in which most TCR beta V segments were productive about 87% or about 30% of the time.

It was with 60 Vbeta and 13 Jbeta primers that the PCR ran. Produced via immunoSEQ multiplex PCR; TCRdb's table is partial and in-frame only. In the table there are under 200,000 clones, over 65% of which are singletons. The source of this sequence is a female donor in good health and CMV-seronegative. Sequencing input: PBMCs.

The CDR3 loop reads CASSQARLREGYEQYF. CDR3 DNA: TGTGCCAGCAGCCAAGCGCGCCTCCGGGAAGGCTACGAGCAGTACTTC. The rearrangement links TRBV14 to TRBJ2-7, with D perhaps TRBD2 (5 bases). The length of the CDR3 is 16 residues. Between the trimmed V and J ends, which lost 1 base and 3 bases, there was a span of 16 bases. The germline CDR1 and CDR2 sequences are SGHDN and FVKESK.